Included here is one T cell receptor (beta chain) sequence, with context. The antigen is unknown. This sample stems from a study of vaccination and CD4 T cells after COVID-19. Study summary: Post-vaccination specimens were collected at a median of roughly 65 days following dose two (range 14 to 241).

The germline CDR1 and CDR2 sequences are MDHEN and SYDVKM. V lost 8 bases and J lost 1, with 8 bases in between. CDR3 size: 12 residues. The Oncomine TCR Beta short-read assay sequenced DNA from cultured CD4+ T cells. TCRdb analysed the PCR reads with MiXCR anew, one entry per CDR3 protein. The repertoire holds 20,000 to 25,000 distinct CDR3 sequences, with about half as singletons. Specified treatment: roughly 10-day PBMC culture with coronavirus spike peptide pools or control peptides (ViraFEST assay). The chain joins TRBV28 to TRBJ1-1, with D uncertain. Input material: CD4+ T cells from blood, cultured in vitro. This receptor was taken from a human donor who had recovered from COVID-19. CDR3 amino acids: CASVSQNTEAFF. CDR3 bases: TGTGCCAGCGTCAGCCAGAACACTGAAGCTTTCTTT.